Included here is one TCR beta chain sequence, with context. Its antigen is still unknown. The table came from immunoSEQ multiplex PCR; TCRdb's copy has only in-frame clones and leaves some out. In the table there are approximately 82,000 clones, 70% to 90% of which are singletons. The CDR3 is 11 amino acids. Germline CDR1 and CDR2: MNHEY and SVGEGT. The V and J ends lost 2 bases and 5 bases respectively, with 3 bases between them. This entry is derived from a study of T cell responses to AZD1222 COVID-19 vaccine. Overall study findings and caveats: Vaccine-associated CD4 TCRs spanned spike, dominant at 160-218 and 743-854. Just a handful of people given AZD1222 tested seropositive at baseline.

V gene TRBV6-2 or TRBV6-3 combines with J gene TRBJ2-5; D unresolved. The sample here was peripheral blood, taken on day 0 of AZD1222 vaccination. This sequence originates from an adult in good health. The CDR3 here is CASSYPETQYF. The DNA of the CDR3 is TGTGCCAGCAGTTACCCTGAGACCCAGTACTTC.